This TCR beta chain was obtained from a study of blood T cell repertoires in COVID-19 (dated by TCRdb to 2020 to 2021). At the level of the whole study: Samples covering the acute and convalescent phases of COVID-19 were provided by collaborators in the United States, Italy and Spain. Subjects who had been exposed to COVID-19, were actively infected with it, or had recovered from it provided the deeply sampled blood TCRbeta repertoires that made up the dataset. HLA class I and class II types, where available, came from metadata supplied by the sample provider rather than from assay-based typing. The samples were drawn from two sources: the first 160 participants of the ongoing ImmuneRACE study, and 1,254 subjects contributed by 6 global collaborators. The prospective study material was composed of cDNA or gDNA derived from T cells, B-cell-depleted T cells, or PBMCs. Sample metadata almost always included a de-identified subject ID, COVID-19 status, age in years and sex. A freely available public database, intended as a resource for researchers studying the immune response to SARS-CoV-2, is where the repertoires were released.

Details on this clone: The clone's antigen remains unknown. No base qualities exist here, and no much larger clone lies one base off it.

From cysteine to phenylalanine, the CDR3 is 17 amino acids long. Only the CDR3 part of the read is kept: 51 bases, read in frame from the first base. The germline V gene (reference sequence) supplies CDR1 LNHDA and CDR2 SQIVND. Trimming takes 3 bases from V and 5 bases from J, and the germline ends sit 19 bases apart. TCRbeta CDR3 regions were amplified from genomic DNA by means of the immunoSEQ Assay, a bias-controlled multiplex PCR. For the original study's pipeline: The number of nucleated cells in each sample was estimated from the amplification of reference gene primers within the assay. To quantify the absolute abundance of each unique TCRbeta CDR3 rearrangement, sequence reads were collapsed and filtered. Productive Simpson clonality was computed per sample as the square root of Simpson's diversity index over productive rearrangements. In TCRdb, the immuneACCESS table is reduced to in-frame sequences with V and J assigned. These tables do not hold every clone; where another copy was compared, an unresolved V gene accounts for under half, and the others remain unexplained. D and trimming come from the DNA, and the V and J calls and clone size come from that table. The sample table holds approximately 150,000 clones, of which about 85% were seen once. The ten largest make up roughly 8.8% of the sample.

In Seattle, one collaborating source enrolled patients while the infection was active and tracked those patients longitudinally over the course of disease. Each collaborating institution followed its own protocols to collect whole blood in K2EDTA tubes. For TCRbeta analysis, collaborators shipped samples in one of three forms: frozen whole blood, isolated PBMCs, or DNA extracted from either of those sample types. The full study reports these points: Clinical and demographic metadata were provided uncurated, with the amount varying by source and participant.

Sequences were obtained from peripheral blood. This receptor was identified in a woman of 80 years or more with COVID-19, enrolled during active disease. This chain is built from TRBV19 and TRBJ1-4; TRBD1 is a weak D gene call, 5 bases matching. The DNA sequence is TGTGCCAGTAGTATTGAGTGGTCAGGGACTGGAAATGAAAAACTGTTTTTT. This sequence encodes CASSIEWSGTGNEKLFF.